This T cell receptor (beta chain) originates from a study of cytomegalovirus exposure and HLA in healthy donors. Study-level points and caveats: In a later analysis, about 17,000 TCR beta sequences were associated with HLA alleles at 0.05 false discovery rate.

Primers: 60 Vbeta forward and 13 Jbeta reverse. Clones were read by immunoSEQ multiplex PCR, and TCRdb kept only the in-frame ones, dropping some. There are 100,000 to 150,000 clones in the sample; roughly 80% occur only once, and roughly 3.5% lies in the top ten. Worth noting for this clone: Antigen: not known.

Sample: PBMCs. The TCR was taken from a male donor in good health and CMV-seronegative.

In DNA, the CDR3 is TGTGCCACCAGCACCACGCCTGGGCCTACACCAGATACGCAGTATTTT. Translation: CATSTTPGPTPDTQYF. The chain links TRBV15 to TRBJ2-3; no clear D. In germline, CDR1 is LNHNV, CDR2 YYDKDF (reference sequence). This CDR3 has 16 amino acids. V lost 4 bases and J lost 4, with 18 bases in between.